This T cell receptor beta chain was retrieved from a study of cytomegalovirus exposure and HLA in healthy donors. Study findings and constraints: Association of 17,000 or so TCR beta sequences with HLA alleles was found at 0.05 false discovery rate in a later analysis. A few V segments could not be told apart, such as TRBV6-2 and TRBV6-3, and were left out. The study listed about 150 cytomegalovirus-associated TCR beta chains.

The PCR contained 60 Vbeta and 13 Jbeta primers. Clones were sequenced by immunoSEQ multiplex PCR, and TCRdb holds only the in-frame ones, with some missing. The top ten hold 10% of the sample, which has about 210,000 clones, over 75% seen once. V was pared by 2 bases and J by 8 bases, with 13 bases between. Germline-derived CDR1 and CDR2 are ENHRY and SYGVKD. The CDR3 is 14 residues long. As concerns this clone: No antigen is known for it.

V and J are TRBV10-3 and TRBJ2-1; D gene unclear. Material for sequencing was PBMCs. The TCR was taken from a woman aged 45 to 65 in good health and CMV-seropositive. The CDR3 reads CAISETTVSHEQFF. For the CDR3, the DNA is TGTGCCATCAGTGAGACCACAGTCTCCCATGAGCAGTTCTTC.